This T cell receptor (beta chain) derives from a study of T cells after yellow fever vaccination. This clonotype turned up a few times. Using its own MiXCR run on the 5' RACE reads, TCRdb lists one record per CDR3 protein. The table has 620,000 or so distinct CDR3 sequences, over 9% seen once. This material consisted of PBMCs, taken on the day of the yellow fever booster vaccination. The source is a man aged 30 to 39 who received the YFV17D yellow fever vaccine.

The CDR3 is CAWSWGGFEQYF. CDR3 DNA sequence: TGTGCCTGGAGTTGGGGGGGATTCGAGCAGTACTTC. The chain links TRBV30 to TRBJ2-7; 7 bases are shared with TRBD2. V shed 2 bases and J 6 bases; nucleotides not matched to a gene: 4. Per germline, CDR1 GTSNPN and CDR2 SVGIG (reference sequence). This CDR3 comprises 12 residues.